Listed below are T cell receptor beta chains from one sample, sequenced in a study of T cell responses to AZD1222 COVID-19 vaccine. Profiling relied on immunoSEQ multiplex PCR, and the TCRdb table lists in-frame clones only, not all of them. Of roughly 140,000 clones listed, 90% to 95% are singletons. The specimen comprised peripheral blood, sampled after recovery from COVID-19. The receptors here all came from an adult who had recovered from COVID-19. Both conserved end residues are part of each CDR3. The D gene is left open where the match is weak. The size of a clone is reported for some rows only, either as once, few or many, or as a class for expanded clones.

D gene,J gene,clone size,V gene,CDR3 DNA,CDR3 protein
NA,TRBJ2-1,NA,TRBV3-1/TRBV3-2,TGTGCCAGCAGCCAAGCCTTACAGGGAAGCTCCTACAATGAGCAGTTCTTC,CASSQALQGSSYNEQFF
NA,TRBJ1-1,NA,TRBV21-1,TGTGCCAGCAGCAAAAATGGGAGGAACACTGAAGCTTTCTTT,CASSKNGRNTEAFF
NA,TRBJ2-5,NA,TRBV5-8,TGTGCCAGCAGCTTTGGTCAGATACAAGAGACCCAGTACTTC,CASSFGQIQETQYF
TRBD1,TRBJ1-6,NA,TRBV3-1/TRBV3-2,TGTGCCAGCAGCCCGGTCCGGGACAGTCGTAATTCACCCCTCCACTTT,CASSPVRDSRNSPLHF
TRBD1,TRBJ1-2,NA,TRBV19,TGTGCCAGTACCCCATTGGAGACAGGGACCTATGGCTACACCTTC,CASTPLETGTYGYTF
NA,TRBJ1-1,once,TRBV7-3,TGTGCCAGCAGCTTAACGAGGGACCCGAACACTGAAGCTTTCTTT,CASSLTRDPNTEAFF
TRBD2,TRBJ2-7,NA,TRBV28,TGTGCCAGCACCCTTAGCGGGAGGGGGTACGAGCAGTACTTC,CASTLSGRGYEQYF
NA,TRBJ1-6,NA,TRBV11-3,TGTGCCAGCAGCCGGGGAACAGGAGGCGATTCACCCCTCCACTTT,CASSRGTGGDSPLHF
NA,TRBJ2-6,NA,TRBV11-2,TGTGCCAGCAGCTACCCTGGGGCCAACGTCCTGACTTTC,CASSYPGANVLTF
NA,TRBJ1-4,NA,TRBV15,TGTGCCACCAGCAAAGAGATCGCCGTTAATGAAAAACTGTTTTTT,CATSKEIAVNEKLFF
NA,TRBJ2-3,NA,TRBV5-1,TGCGCCAGCAGGGACTCTCGGAGCACAGATACGCAGTATTTT,CASRDSRSTDTQYF
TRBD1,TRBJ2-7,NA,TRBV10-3,TGTGCCATCAGCCCGGGACAGGGTTCCTACGAGCAGTACTTC,CAISPGQGSYEQYF
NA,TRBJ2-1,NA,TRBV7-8,TGTGCCAGCTCCCGGAACCTCAATGAGCAGTTCTTC,CASSRNLNEQFF
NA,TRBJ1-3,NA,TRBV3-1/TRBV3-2,TGTGCCAGCAGTCGTCCCCGGACAGCCTCTGGAAACACCATATATTTT,CASSRPRTASGNTIYF
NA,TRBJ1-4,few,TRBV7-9,TGTGCCAGCAGTGGGAATGAAAAACTGTTTTTT,CASSGNEKLFF
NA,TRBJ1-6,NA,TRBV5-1,TGCGCCAGCAGCTTGCTATCCCGACAGTCGGATTCACCCCTCCACTTT,CASSLLSRQSDSPLHF
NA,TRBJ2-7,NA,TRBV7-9,TGTGCCAGCAGCCACCGACAGTCCTACGAGCAGTACTTC,CASSHRQSYEQYF
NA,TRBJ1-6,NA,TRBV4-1,TGCGCCAGCAGCCAAGGAAGGGGAGAGAGTTCACCCCTCCACTTT,CASSQGRGESSPLHF
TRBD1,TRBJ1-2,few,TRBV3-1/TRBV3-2,TGTGCCAGCGGGGACAGGGGGCTCAACTATGGCTACACCTTC,CASGDRGLNYGYTF
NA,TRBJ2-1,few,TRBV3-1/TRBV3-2,TGTGCCAGCAGCCAAGATTCGATGTACAATGAGCAGTTCTTC,CASSQDSMYNEQFF
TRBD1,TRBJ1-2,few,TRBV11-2,TGTGCCAGCAGCCCCACAGGGGACGGCTACACCTTC,CASSPTGDGYTF
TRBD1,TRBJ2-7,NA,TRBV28,TGTGCCAGCAGTTTATTCGGGACAGCTGACAAAAACTTC,CASSLFGTADKNF
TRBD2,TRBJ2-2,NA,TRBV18,TGTGCCAGCTCACGAGGACTAGCGGGAGTGGGGGAGCTGTTTTTT,CASSRGLAGVGELFF
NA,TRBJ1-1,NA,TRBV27,TGTGCCAGCAGTTTATCGGGGCGGGGGGTTGAAGCTTTCTTT,CASSLSGRGVEAFF
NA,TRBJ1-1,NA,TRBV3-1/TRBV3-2,TGTGCCAGCAGCCAAGATCCGGCGAACACTGAAGCTTTCTTT,CASSQDPANTEAFF
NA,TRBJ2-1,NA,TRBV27,TGTGCCAGCAGTCCGAGGTTCAGCTCCTACAATGAGCAGTTCTTC,CASSPRFSSYNEQFF
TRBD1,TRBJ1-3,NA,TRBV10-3,TGTGCCATCAGTGACCGGGACAGGGACTCTGGAAACACCATATATTTT,CAISDRDRDSGNTIYF
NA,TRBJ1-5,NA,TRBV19,TGTGCCAGTAGTATGAGCAATCAGCCCCAGCATTTT,CASSMSNQPQHF
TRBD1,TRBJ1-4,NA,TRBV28,TGTGCCAGCAGGGGGACAGCTGAAAAACTGTTTTTT,CASRGTAEKLFF
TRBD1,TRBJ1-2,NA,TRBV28,TGTGCCAGCAGTTTCGGACAGGGCCTTGGCGGCTACACCTTC,CASSFGQGLGGYTF
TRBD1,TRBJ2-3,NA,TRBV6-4,TGTGCCAGCAGTGATGGGACAGGGGGCACAGATACGCAGTATTTT,CASSDGTGGTDTQYF
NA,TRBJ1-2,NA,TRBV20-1,TGCAGTGCTAGTACCGGGCCTTTAACTTTATCCTATGGCTACACCTTC,CSASTGPLTLSYGYTF
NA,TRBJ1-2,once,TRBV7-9,TGTGCCAGCAGCTCGGGACTGGAGTTTACTAACTATGGCTACACCTTC,CASSSGLEFTNYGYTF
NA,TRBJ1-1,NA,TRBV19,TGTGCCAGTAGTATTTTGTGGAACACTGAAGCTTTCTTT,CASSILWNTEAFF
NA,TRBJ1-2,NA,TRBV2,TGTGCCAGCATTCTTACAGTCGTCTCTAACTATGGCTACACCTTC,CASILTVVSNYGYTF
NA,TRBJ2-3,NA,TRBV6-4,TGTGCCAGCAGTAGAGGCGACACAGATACGCAGTATTTT,CASSRGDTDTQYF
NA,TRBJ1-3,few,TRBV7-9,TGTGCCAGCAGCTTGCCGGGAGGACCCATATATTTT,CASSLPGGPIYF
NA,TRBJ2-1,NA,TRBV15,TGTGCCACCAGCGGAGTTGGTTGGAAAGAGCAGTTCTTC,CATSGVGWKEQFF
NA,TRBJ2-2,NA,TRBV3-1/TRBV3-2,TGTGCCAGCAGCCAAGTTCGGCTAGCGTCCGGGGAGCTGTTTTTT,CASSQVRLASGELFF
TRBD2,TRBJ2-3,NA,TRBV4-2,TGTGCCAGCAGACGTTCCGGGACTAGCGGGAGGGGACTTAGCACAGATACGCAGTATTTT,CASRRSGTSGRGLSTDTQYF
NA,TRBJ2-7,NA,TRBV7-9,TGTGCCAGCAGCGCCTGGACGGAAACCTACGAGCAGTACTTC,CASSAWTETYEQYF
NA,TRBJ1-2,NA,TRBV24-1,TGTGCCACCAGCCACGGAGGGGCTCACACCTTC,CATSHGGAHTF
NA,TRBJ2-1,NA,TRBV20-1,TGCAGTGCAGATTCGAACGCGGTGCAGTTCTTC,CSADSNAVQFF
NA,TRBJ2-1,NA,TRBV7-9,TGTGCCAGCAGCCCGTTAGCTGGGGGCAACTACAATGAGCAGTTCTTC,CASSPLAGGNYNEQFF
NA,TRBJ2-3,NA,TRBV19,TGTGCCAGTAGTATGAATAGCGGCGTCCCCACAGATACGCAGTATTTT,CASSMNSGVPTDTQYF
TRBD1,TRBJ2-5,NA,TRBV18,TGTGCCAGCTCATCAAACAGGGGGATGGAGACCCAGTACTTC,CASSSNRGMETQYF
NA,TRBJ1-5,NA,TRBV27,TGTGCCAGCAGTTTGAAGGTTAGCAATCAGCCCCAGCATTTT,CASSLKVSNQPQHF
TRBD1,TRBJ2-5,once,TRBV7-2,TGTGCCAGCAGCCGTCCCAGGGGGCTAGCACAAGAGACCCAGTACTTC,CASSRPRGLAQETQYF